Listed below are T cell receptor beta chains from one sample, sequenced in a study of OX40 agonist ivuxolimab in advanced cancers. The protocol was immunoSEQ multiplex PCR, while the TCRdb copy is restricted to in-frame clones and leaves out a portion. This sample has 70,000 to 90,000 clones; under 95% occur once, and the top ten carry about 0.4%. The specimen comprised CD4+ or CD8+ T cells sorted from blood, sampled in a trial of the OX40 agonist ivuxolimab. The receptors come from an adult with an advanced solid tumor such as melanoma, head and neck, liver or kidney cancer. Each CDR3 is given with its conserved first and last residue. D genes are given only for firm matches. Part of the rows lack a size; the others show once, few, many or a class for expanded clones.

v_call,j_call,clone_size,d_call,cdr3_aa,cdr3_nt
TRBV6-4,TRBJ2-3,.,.,CASSEQRGGQDTQYF,TGTGCCAGCAGTGAACAAAGGGGGGGGCAAGATACGCAGTATTTT
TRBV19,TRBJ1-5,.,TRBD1,CASRQGAGNQPQHF,TGTGCCAGTAGACAGGGGGCAGGCAATCAGCCCCAGCATTTT
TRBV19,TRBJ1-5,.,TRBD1,CASSIRGGQDSNQPQHF,TGTGCCAGTAGTATTAGGGGAGGACAGGATAGCAATCAGCCCCAGCATTTT
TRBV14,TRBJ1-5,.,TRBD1,CASSQGQGASNQPQHF,TGTGCCAGCAGCCAAGGGCAGGGGGCCAGCAATCAGCCCCAGCATTTT
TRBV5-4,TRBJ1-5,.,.,CASRRDQDQPQHF,TGTGCCAGCAGGAGGGACCAAGATCAGCCCCAGCATTTT
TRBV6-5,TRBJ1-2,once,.,CASSYSPALPLYTF,TGTGCCAGCAGTTACTCTCCGGCCCTCCCTCTTTACACCTTC
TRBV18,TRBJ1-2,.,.,CASSPVEVNYGYTF,TGTGCCAGCTCGCCGGTCGAGGTTAACTATGGCTACACCTTC
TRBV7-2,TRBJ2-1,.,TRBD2,CASGQLHNEQFF,TGTGCTAGCGGGCAACTCCACAATGAGCAGTTCTTC
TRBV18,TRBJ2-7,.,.,CASSDRGAGDYEQYF,TGTGCCAGCTCAGACAGGGGTGCGGGAGACTACGAGCAGTACTTC
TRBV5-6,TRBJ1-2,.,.,CASSLAQNYGYTF,TGTGCCAGCAGCTTGGCACAAAACTATGGCTACACCTTC
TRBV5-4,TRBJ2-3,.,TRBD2,CASSVRLAGGMDTQYF,TGTGCCAGCAGCGTCCGACTAGCGGGAGGTATGGATACGCAGTATTTT
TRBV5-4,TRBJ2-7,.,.,CASSLVGGRDEQYF,TGTGCCAGCAGCTTGGTAGGGGGGCGGGATGAGCAGTACTTC
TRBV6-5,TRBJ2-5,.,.,CASRNDGQETQYF,TGTGCCAGCAGAAACGACGGGCAAGAGACCCAGTACTTC
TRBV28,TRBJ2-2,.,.,CASRHLGTGELFF,TGTGCCAGCAGGCACCTCGGCACCGGGGAGCTGTTTTTT
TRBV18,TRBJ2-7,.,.,CASSPPILGPSSYEQYF,TGTGCCAGCTCACCACCCATACTAGGCCCGAGCTCCTACGAGCAGTACTTC
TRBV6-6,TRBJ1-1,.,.,CASRIATGEAFF,TGTGCCAGCAGGATTGCGACAGGTGAAGCTTTCTTT
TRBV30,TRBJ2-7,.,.,CAWSVGGSQGEQYF,TGTGCCTGGAGTGTGGGGGGTTCCCAGGGCGAGCAGTACTTC
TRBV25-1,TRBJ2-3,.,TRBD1,CASSDRQGSTDTQYF,TGTGCCAGCAGCGACAGACAGGGGAGCACAGATACGCAGTATTTT
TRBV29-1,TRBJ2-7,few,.,CSVEEDIRPGEQYF,TGCAGCGTTGAAGAGGACATACGCCCGGGGGAGCAGTACTTC
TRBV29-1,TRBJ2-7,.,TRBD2,CSVAGTSGFSYEQYF,TGCAGCGTCGCCGGGACTAGCGGCTTCTCCTACGAGCAGTACTTC
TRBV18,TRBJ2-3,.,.,CASSPSGTDTQYF,TGTGCCAGCTCACCGTCAGGGACAGATACGCAGTATTTT
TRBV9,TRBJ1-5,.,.,CASSVGQGSNQPQHF,TGTGCCAGCAGCGTAGGGCAGGGTAGCAATCAGCCCCAGCATTTT
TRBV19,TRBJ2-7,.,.,CASPDLGENRWRYEQYF,TGTGCCAGTCCAGACCTGGGGGAAAACAGGTGGCGCTACGAGCAGTACTTC
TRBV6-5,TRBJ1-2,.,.,CASSYGGRIGYTF,TGTGCCAGCAGTTACGGGGGGCGCATTGGCTACACCTTC
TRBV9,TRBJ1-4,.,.,CASSAEDGATNEKLFF,TGTGCCAGCAGCGCGGAGGACGGGGCAACTAATGAAAAACTGTTTTTT
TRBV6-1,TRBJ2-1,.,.,CASSEVGLSEQFF,TGTGCCAGCAGTGAAGTAGGTCTGAGTGAGCAGTTCTTC
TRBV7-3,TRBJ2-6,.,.,CASSFFPSGANVLTF,TGTGCCAGCAGCTTTTTCCCCTCTGGGGCCAACGTCCTGACTTTC
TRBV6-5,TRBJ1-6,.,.,CASSYGQINSPLHF,TGTGCCAGCAGTTACGGACAGATTAATTCACCCCTCCACTTT
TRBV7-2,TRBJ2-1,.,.,CASSFFRGSYNEQFF,TGTGCCAGCAGCTTTTTTAGAGGGTCCTACAATGAGCAGTTCTTC
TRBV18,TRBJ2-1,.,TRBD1,CASSPGQTALEQFF,TGTGCCAGCTCACCGGGACAGACAGCGCTAGAACAGTTCTTC
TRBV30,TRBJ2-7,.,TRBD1,CAWSADRGNRYEQYF,TGTGCCTGGAGTGCCGACAGGGGGAATAGGTACGAGCAGTACTTC
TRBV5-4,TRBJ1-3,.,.,CASSKKFAGTSGNTIYF,TGTGCCAGCAGCAAGAAGTTCGCTGGGACATCTGGAAACACCATATATTTT
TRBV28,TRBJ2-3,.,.,CASSLRDTQYF,TGTGCCAGCAGTTTAAGAGATACGCAGTATTTT
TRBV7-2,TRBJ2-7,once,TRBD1,CASSPRDRTYEQYF,TGTGCCAGCAGCCCACGGGACAGAACCTACGAGCAGTACTTC
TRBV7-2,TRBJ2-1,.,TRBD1,CASSRDREGSRFF,TGTGCCAGCAGCAGGGACAGGGAGGGAAGTCGGTTCTTC
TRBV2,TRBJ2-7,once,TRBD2,CASRGTSGGDEQYF,TGTGCCAGCAGGGGGACTAGCGGGGGGGACGAGCAGTACTTC
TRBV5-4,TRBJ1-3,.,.,CASSFGLSSGNTIYF,TGTGCCAGCAGCTTCGGACTGAGCTCTGGAAACACCATATATTTT
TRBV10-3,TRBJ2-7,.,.,CAISEAGSTYEQYF,TGTGCCATCAGTGAGGCCGGGAGTACCTACGAGCAGTACTTC
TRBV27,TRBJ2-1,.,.,CASRGAESSYNEQFF,TGTGCCAGCAGGGGGGCGGAGAGCTCCTACAATGAGCAGTTCTTC
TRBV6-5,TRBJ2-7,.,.,CASASGSTSYEQYF,TGTGCCAGCGCCTCGGGTAGCACCTCCTACGAGCAGTACTTC
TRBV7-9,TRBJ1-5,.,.,CASSSQGSNQPQHF,TGTGCCAGCAGCTCACAGGGTAGCAATCAGCCCCAGCATTTT
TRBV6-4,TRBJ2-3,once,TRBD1,CASRGQGTVGTDTQYF,TGTGCCAGCAGGGGACAGGGTACGGTGGGCACAGATACGCAGTATTTT
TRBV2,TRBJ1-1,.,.,CASSDRQGLMNTEAFF,TGTGCCAGCAGTGATCGTCAGGGTCTCATGAACACTGAAGCTTTCTTT
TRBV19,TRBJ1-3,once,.,CASKEGLAGNTIYF,TGTGCCAGTAAGGAGGGGCTAGCGGGAAACACCATATATTTT
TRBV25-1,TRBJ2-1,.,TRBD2,CASSVTAGGYQYNEQFF,TGTGCCAGCAGTGTTACAGCGGGAGGGTATCAGTACAATGAGCAGTTCTTC
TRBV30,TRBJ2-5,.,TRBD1,CAWSPGTGGIMSQETQYF,TGTGCCTGGAGTCCCGGGACAGGGGGCATTATGTCCCAAGAGACCCAGTACTTC
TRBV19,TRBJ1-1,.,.,CASKKGPLNTEAFF,TGTGCCAGTAAAAAGGGACCGCTGAACACTGAAGCTTTCTTT
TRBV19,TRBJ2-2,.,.,CASSKAEEYTGELFF,TGTGCCAGTAGTAAGGCCGAAGAATACACCGGGGAGCTGTTTTTT
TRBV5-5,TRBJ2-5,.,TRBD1,CASSTLPGQGTETQYF,TGTGCCAGCAGCACCCTTCCGGGACAGGGGACCGAGACCCAGTACTTC
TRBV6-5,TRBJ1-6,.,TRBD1,CASRGTALNSPLHF,TGTGCCAGCCGCGGGACAGCTCTTAATTCACCCCTCCACTTT
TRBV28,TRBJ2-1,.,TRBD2,CASWGGVNEQFF,TGTGCCAGCTGGGGGGGAGTTAATGAGCAGTTCTTC